Following are 2 T cell receptor beta chains from one sample sequenced in a study of post-analysis software for immune sequencing data. Their antigen targets remain unknown. General study results and limits: In patients, about 5 TRBV segments were more frequent than in controls, with TRBV5-6, TRBV5-1 and TRBV20-1 among them.

Unique-molecular-identifier-tagged TCR beta cDNA libraries were used. Using its own MiXCR run on the PCR reads, TCRdb lists one record per CDR3 protein. The table lists roughly 800,000 distinct CDR3 sequences, approximately 44% of them singletons. Sequenced material: blood. The origin of the receptors is a girl under 18 with multiple sclerosis.

This clonotype appeared a few times. The genes are TRBV29-1 and TRBJ2-5, with D uncertain. Trimming left V 6 bases short and J 0 bases short, with 8 bases between. CDR3 length equals 12 residues. The germline gives CDR1 SQVTM, CDR2 ANQGSEA. In nucleotides, the CDR3 is TGCAGCGTCCGCCAATACCAAGAGACCCAGTACTTC. Translated, it gives CSVRQYQETQYF.

This sequence joins TRBV20-1 and TRBJ2-4, with no clear D. The J call may be in error: the DNA end matches TRBJ2-7 better. This CDR3 has 14 amino acids. From germline, CDR1 is DFQATT and CDR2 SNEGSKA (reference sequence). CDR3 bases: TGCAGTGCTACCTCCCCGACCCTAACCTACGAGCAGTACTTC. Protein: CSATSPTLTYEQYF.